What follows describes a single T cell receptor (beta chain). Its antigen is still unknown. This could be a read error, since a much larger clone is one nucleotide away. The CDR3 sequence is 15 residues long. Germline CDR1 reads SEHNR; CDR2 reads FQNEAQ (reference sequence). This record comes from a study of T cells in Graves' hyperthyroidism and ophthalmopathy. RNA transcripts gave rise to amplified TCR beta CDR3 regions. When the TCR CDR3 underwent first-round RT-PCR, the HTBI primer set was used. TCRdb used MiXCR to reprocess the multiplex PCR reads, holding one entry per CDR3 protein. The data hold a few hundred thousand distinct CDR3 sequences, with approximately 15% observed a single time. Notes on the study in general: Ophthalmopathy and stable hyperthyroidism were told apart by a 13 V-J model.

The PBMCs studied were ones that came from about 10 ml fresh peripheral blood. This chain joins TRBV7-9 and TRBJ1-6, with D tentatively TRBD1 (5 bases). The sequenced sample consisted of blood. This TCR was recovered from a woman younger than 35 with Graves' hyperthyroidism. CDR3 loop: CASSSDSSYNSPLRF. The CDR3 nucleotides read TGTGCCAGCAGCTCCGACAGCTCCTATAATTCACCCCTCCGCTTT.